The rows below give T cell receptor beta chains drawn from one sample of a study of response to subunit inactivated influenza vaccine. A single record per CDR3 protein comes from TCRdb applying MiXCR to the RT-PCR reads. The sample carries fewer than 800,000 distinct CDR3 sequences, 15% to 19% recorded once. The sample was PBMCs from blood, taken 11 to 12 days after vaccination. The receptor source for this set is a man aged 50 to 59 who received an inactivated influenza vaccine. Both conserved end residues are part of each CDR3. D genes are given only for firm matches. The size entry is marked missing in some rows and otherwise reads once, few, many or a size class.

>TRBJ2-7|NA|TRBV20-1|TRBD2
CCARKHSGSSYEQYF
TGCTGTGCTAGAAAGCATAGCGGGAGCTCCTACGAGCAGTACTTC
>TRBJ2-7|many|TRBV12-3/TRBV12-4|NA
CASSLSGEQYF
TGTGCCAGCAGCTTATCCGGCGAGCAGTACTTC
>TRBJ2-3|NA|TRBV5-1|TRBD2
CASSPGAGKGDTQYF
TGCGCCAGCAGCCCCGGAGCGGGAAAAGGAGATACGCAGTATTTT
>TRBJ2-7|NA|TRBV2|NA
CASRGLGLNEQYF
TGTGCCAGCAGGGGACTGGGACTCAACGAGCAGTACTTC
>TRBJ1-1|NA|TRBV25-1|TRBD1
CASSRQGWGAFF
TGTGCCAGCAGTCGACAGGGTTGGGGAGCTTTCTTT
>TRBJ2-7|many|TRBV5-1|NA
CASSSGNGVDEQYF
TGCGCCAGCAGCTCCGGAAATGGGGTTGACGAGCAGTACTTC
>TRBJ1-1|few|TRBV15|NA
CATSRGHNENTEAFF
TGTGCCACCAGCAGAGGACATAATGAGAACACTGAAGCTTTCTTT
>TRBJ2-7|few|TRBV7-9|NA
CASSLGLGPPYEQYF
TGTGCCAGCAGCTTAGGACTAGGACCCCCCTACGAGCAGTACTTC
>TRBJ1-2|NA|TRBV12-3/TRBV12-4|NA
CASSSLGRRGSHGYTF
TGTGCCAGCAGTTCGTTGGGCCGCCGGGGGAGTCATGGCTACACCTTC
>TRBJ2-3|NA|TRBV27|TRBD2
CASSSQTSGHLPQYF
TGTGCCAGCAGTTCCCAGACTAGCGGGCACTTGCCGCAGTATTTT
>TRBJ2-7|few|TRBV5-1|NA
CASSLSTGLAYEQYF
TGCGCCAGCAGCTTGTCGACAGGACTCGCCTACGAGCAGTACTTC
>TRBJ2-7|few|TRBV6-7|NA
CASSRTVDSGSYEQYF
TGTGCCAGCAGTAGGACTGTAGATAGCGGATCCTACGAGCAGTACTTC
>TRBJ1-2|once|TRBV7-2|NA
CASRRGEIGYTF
TGTGCCAGCAGGCGCGGGGAGATTGGCTACACCTTC
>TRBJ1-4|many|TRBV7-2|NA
CASSLWGEKLFF
TGTGCCAGCAGCTTATGGGGTGAAAAACTGTTTTTT
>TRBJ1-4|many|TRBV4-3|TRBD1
CASSPGRDRAEKLFF
TGCGCCAGCAGCCCCGGGCGGGACAGGGCTGAAAAACTGTTTTTT
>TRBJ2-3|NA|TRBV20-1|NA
CSASLSANPDTQYF
TGCAGTGCTAGTTTGAGCGCTAACCCAGATACGCAGTATTTT
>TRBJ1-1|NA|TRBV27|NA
CASSLTDRRDTEAFF
TGTGCCAGCAGTTTGACAGACAGGCGGGACACTGAAGCTTTCTTT
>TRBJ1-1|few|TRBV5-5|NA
CASSLERLKAFF
TGTGCCAGCAGCTTGGAGAGGTTAAAAGCTTTCTTT
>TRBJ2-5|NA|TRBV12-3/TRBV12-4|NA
CASSYSGTPGETQYF
TGTGCCAGCAGTTACTCCGGGACACCTGGGGAGACCCAGTACTTC
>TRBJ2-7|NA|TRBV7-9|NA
CASSLDVGAYEQYF
TGTGCCAGCAGCTTGGACGTAGGAGCCTACGAGCAGTACTTC
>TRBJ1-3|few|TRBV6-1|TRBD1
CASSGTGTGRNTIYF
TGTGCCAGCAGTGGAACCGGGACAGGGAGAAACACCATATATTTT
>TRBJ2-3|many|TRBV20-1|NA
CSARGLGTDTQYF
TGCAGTGCTAGGGGACTGGGCACAGATACGCAGTATTTT
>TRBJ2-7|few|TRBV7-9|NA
CASSFPGRTYEQYF
TGTGCCAGCAGCTTCCCGGGACGGACCTACGAGCAGTACTTC
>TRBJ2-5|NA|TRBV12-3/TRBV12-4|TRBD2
CASSFAASGRIQETQYF
TGTGCCAGCAGTTTCGCGGCTAGCGGGAGGATCCAAGAGACCCAGTACTTC
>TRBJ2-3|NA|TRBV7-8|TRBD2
CASSSRLAGHTDTQYF
TGTGCCAGCAGCTCGAGACTAGCGGGACACACAGATACGCAGTATTTT
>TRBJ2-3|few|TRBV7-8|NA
CASSLGGGRGTDTQYF
TGTGCCAGCAGCTTAGGAGGGGGGAGAGGCACAGATACGCAGTATTTT
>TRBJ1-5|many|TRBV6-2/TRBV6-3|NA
CASRRPGGSNQPQHF
TGTGCCAGCAGGCGCCCAGGCGGTAGCAATCAGCCCCAGCATTTT
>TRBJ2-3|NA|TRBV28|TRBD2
CASSLTGGWSDTQYF
TGTGCCAGCAGTTTAACGGGGGGTTGGTCAGATACGCAGTATTTT
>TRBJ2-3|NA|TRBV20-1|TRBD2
CSADGKLAGGMDTQYF
TGCAGTGCCGATGGGAAACTAGCGGGAGGGATGGATACGCAGTATTTT
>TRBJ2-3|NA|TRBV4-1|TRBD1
CASSQDNTGGTDTQYF
TGCGCCAGCAGCCAAGATAACACAGGGGGGACAGATACGCAGTATTTT
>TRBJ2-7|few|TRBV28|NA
CASSQQETPYEQYF
TGTGCCAGCAGTCAACAGGAAACACCCTACGAGCAGTACTTC
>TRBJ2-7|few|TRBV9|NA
CASSATFGEQYF
TGTGCCAGCAGCGCCACATTCGGAGAGCAGTACTTC
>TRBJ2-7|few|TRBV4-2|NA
CATLAAGEQYF
TGTGCCACACTAGCTGCCGGGGAGCAGTACTTC
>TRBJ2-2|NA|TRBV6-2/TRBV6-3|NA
CASRPGASAGELFF
TGTGCCAGCAGACCGGGAGCGAGTGCCGGGGAGCTGTTTTTT
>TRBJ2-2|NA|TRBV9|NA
CASSVEGLFTGELFF
TGTGCCAGCAGCGTAGAGGGACTCTTCACCGGGGAGCTGTTTTTT
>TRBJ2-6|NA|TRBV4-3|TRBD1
CASSQGTTGGRDGANVLTF
TGCGCCAGCAGCCAAGGTACCACAGGGGGACGAGACGGGGCCAACGTCCTGACTTTC
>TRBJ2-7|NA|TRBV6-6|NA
CASSYSPEEQYF
TGTGCCAGCAGTTACAGCCCGGAGGAGCAGTACTTC